This TCR beta chain originates from a study of graft-versus-host responses after intestinal transplantation (dated by TCRdb to about 2021). Study-wide context: Multivisceral, liver-intestinal, or isolated intestinal transplants were received by the recipients. All recipients received anti-thymocyte globulin induction followed by maintenance tacrolimus and steroids for 3 to 4 years. A cohort of 24 intestinal transplant recipients, including one retransplant, was enrolled, and a few patients lacking pretransplant specimens were excluded. A peak of at least 4% donor T cells among recipient peripheral blood mononuclear cells was the definition used for donor T cell macrochimerism. Rather than going through the commercial service, samples from a few later patients were sequenced in-house on an Illumina MiSeq and processed with MiXCR. Alloreactive clones were identified by sequencing pre-transplant mixed lymphocyte reaction products and comparing them with unstimulated pre-transplant donor and recipient T cells. After intestinal transplantation, graft-versus-host and host-versus-graft alloreactive T cell clones were followed in the graft, circulation and bone marrow using bulk TCR-beta CDR3 sequencing. Paper-wide results and their limitations: Conclusions were limited by the relatively low number and heterogeneity of intestinal transplant patients. GvH clones were detected in recipient bone marrow, and some appeared earlier in ileal mucosa or blood, consistent with an intestinal mucosal origin. Early after transplant, peak levels of circulating GvH clones were found to be associated with declines in HvG clones. Patients with donor T cell macrochimerism had high GvH to HvG T cell clonal ratios in their allografts.

On this clone itself: The specificity of this receptor is unknown. Per-nucleotide qualities are absent, and no much larger clonotype sits a single base away.

According to the germline V gene, CDR1 reads SGHRS and CDR2 reads YFSETQ. The trim is 8 bases for V and 3 bases for J, with a gap of 10 bases between the germline ends. Measured from the cysteine to the phenylalanine, the CDR3 is 12 residues long. Only CDR3 DNA is held: 36 bases, read in frame from base 1. Receptor libraries were prepared by the immunoSEQ multiplex PCR assay. For most patients, genomic DNA was isolated with the Qiagen DNeasy Blood and Tissue Kit and shipped frozen to Adaptive Biotechnologies for TCR sequencing. Adaptive Biotechnologies carried out high-throughput TCR-beta CDR3 sequencing of genomic DNA for most patients. From the authors' description of their analysis: Adaptive's ImmunoSEQ software supplied the TCR sequencing data for around 19 patients, while MiXCR and VDJtools were used to process a few other patients. CD4 versus CD8 sorting errors were corrected by removing sequences found in both subsets at a frequency ratio below 5:1. CDR3 nucleotide sequences shared between donor and recipient were removed because their origin could not be assigned. To be classed as alloreactive, a clone needed at least 2-fold expansion over unstimulated cells and a minimum CFSE-low frequency of 0.002% (template counts) or 0.001% (read counts). Clones were considered mappable if detected in sequenced pre-transplant spleen, lymph node, or MLR CFSE-low populations of the donor or recipient. The cumulative frequency of alloreactive clones was calculated as a percentage of all sequences, weighted by copy number. TCRdb obtained this table from immuneACCESS and retained in-frame rearrangements with V and J assigned. These tables miss some clones; where compared with another copy, unresolved V genes account for less than half of the shortfall, and the remainder is unexplained. The DNA was the basis for D and trimming; V, J and clone size are from that table. The sample table records over 100,000 clones; just over 90% of these occur just once. The top ten clones comprise approximately 0.25% of the sample.

The time point label on this specimen signifies: cells obtained before transplantation from donor or recipient. CD3+CD4+ and CD3+CD8+ populations were FACS-sorted from unstimulated pre-transplant donor and recipient cells taken from spleen or lymph nodes. Recombination connected TRBV5-1 to TRBJ2-3, with the D gene uncertain. The clonotype was recovered from a human donor who was the organ donor for an intestinal transplant. The sample here was unstimulated CD4+ T cells sorted from spleen or lymph node cells, taken before transplant. This receptor has the CDR3 CARVERTDTQYF. The bases read TGCGCCAGAGTGGAACGGACAGATACGCAGTATTTT.